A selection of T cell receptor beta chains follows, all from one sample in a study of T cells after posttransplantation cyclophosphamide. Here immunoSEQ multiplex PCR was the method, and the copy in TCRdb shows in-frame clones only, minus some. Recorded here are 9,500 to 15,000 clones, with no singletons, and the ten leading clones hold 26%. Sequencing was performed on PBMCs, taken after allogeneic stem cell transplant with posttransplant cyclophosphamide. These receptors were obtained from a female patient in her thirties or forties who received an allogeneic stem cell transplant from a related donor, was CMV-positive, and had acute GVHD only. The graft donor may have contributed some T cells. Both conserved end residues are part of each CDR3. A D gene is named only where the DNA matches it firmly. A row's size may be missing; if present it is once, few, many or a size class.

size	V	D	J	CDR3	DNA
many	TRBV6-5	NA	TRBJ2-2	CASRLQQTNTGELFF	TGTGCCAGCAGGCTCCAACAGACGAACACCGGGGAGCTGTTTTTT
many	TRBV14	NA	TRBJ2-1	CASSPRLKSYNEQFF	TGTGCCAGCAGCCCGCGACTTAAGTCCTACAATGAGCAGTTCTTC
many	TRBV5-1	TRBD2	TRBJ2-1	CASRMREGHEQFF	TGCGCCAGCAGAATGCGGGAGGGCCATGAGCAGTTCTTC
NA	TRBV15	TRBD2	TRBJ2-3	CATSTRTSGGVTDTQYF	TGTGCCACCAGCACGAGGACTAGCGGGGGGGTCACAGATACGCAGTATTTT
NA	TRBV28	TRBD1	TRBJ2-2	CASSRQGARTGELFF	TGTGCCAGCAGCAGACAGGGGGCTCGCACCGGGGAGCTGTTTTTT
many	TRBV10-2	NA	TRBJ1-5	CASSEYLGGGASQPQHF	TGCGCCAGCAGTGAGTATTTGGGCGGGGGAGCTAGTCAGCCCCAGCATTTT
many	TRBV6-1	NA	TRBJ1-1	CASSEVLPGGSNTEAFF	TGTGCCAGCAGTGAAGTCCTTCCTGGAGGATCGAACACTGAAGCTTTCTTT
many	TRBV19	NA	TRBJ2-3	CASSPRGSTSTDTQYF	TGTGCCAGTAGTCCCAGGGGTTCTACTAGCACAGATACGCAGTATTTT
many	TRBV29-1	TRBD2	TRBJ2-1	CSVPGTSGSHEQFF	TGCAGCGTTCCCGGGACTAGCGGGAGTCATGAGCAGTTCTTC
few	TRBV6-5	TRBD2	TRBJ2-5	CASSYNGGAIETQYF	TGTGCCAGCAGTTATAACGGGGGGGCTATAGAGACCCAGTACTTC
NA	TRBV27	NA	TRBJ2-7	CASSLGGAPYEQYF	TGTGCCAGCAGTTTGGGGGGGGCCCCCTACGAGCAGTACTTC
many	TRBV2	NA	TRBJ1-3	CASSESGVGRNTIYF	TGTGCCAGCAGTGAAAGCGGGGTTGGGCGAAACACCATATATTTT
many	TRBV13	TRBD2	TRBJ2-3	CASSSPRASGRDTDTQYF	TGTGCCAGCAGCTCCCCCCGTGCTAGCGGGAGGGACACAGATACGCAGTATTTT
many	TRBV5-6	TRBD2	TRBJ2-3	CASSLALAGATDTQYF	TGTGCCAGCAGCTTGGCCTTGGCGGGAGCCACAGATACGCAGTATTTT
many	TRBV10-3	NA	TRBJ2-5	CAISEYSGLETQYF	TGTGCCATCAGTGAATACAGTGGACTGGAGACCCAGTACTTC
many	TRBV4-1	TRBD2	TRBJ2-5	CASSQGAGGIETQYF	TGCGCCAGCAGCCAAGGGGCCGGGGGGATAGAGACCCAGTACTTC
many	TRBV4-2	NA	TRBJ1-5	CASSQVTGGQPQHF	TGTGCCAGCAGCCAAGTTACGGGGGGCCAGCCCCAGCATTTT
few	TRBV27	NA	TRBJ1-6	CASSPGSGTSRGNNSPLHF	TGTGCCAGCAGTCCCGGGTCTGGGACAAGCAGGGGCAATAATTCACCCCTCCACTTT
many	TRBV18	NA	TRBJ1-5	CASSLKRQDTDQPQHF	TGTGCCAGCTCACTCAAAAGGCAGGACACAGATCAGCCCCAGCATTTT
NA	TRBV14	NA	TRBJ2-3	CASSQVPRASTDTQYF	TGTGCCAGCAGCCAAGTGCCCCGCGCTAGCACAGATACGCAGTATTTT
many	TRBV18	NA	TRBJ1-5	CASSPRNPGYSNQPQHF	TGTGCCAGCTCACCACGGAATCCCGGGTATAGCAATCAGCCCCAGCATTTT
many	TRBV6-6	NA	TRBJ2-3	CASTVIGDTQYF	TGTGCCAGCACCGTAATCGGAGATACGCAGTATTTT
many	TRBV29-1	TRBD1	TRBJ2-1	CSVEGQGLGNEQFF	TGCAGCGTTGAGGGACAGGGGCTTGGCAATGAGCAGTTCTTC
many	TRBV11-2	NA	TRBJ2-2	CASSYAVAGELFF	TGTGCCAGCAGCTACGCAGTGGCCGGGGAGCTGTTTTTT
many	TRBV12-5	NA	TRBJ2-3	CASGLSSSGGTQYF	TGTGCTAGTGGTTTGTCTAGTAGCGGCGGTACGCAGTATTTT
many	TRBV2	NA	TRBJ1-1	CASSAGSQTEAFF	TGTGCCAGCAGTGCGGGGTCTCAGACTGAAGCTTTCTTT
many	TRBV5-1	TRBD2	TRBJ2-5	CASSLAVSSGVKETQYF	TGCGCCAGCAGCTTGGCCGTTTCCAGCGGGGTTAAGGAGACCCAGTACTTC